This T cell receptor beta chain was recovered during a study of CD8+CD57+ T cells in acquired aplastic anemia. Study-wide results and limits: A set of approximately 30 CD8+ CDR3 sequences was shared between patients and controls, and these sequences appeared highly expressed in patients. Significant differences in CD8+ Simpson's diversity were not observed between patients and controls.

The CDR3 covers 16 residues. Per germline, CDR1 SGHAT and CDR2 FQNNGV. The V gene lost 2 bases and the J gene lost 0 bases, with 11 bases spanning the gap. Profiling of TCR beta VDJ combinations and CDR3 sequences used genomic DNA as template. TCRdb redid the calling of the reads with MiXCR, one entry per CDR3 protein. The table records approximately 170,000 distinct CDR3 sequences, roughly 50% of them present only once. Sequencing involved patients with CD8+CD57+ cell expansion previously shown by flow cytometry. Every patient was diagnosed with severe acquired aplastic anemia. Regarding this clonotype: The antigen is not known. A much larger clone differs from this one at a single base, so this may be a read error.

The chain employs TRBV11-2 and TRBJ2-1; D call uncertain. The source material was sorted CD4+, CD8+, or CD8+CD57+ T cells (not recorded which) from PBMCs. This clonotype was obtained from a human donor with aplastic anemia. The CDR3 nucleotides are TGTGCCAGCAGCTTATATCCGGAGAACTCCTACAATGAGCAGTTCTTC. Translation gives CASSLYPENSYNEQFF.